A selection of T cell receptor beta chains follows, all from one sample in a study of a mutant IDH1 vaccine in newly diagnosed glioma. What these receptors recognize is not known. Sequenced by immunoSEQ multiplex PCR; TCRdb stores in-frame clones only, minus some. The sample has some 66,000 clones, around 84% seen once. Sample: PBMCs, taken from a glioma patient whose treatment included an IDH1 peptide vaccine. The receptors stem from a man aged 25 to 45 with glioma. CDR3s include the opening cysteine and the closing phenylalanine or tryptophan. Each record gives: J gene, V gene, D gene, clone size, CDR3 DNA, CDR3 protein. D genes are given only for firm matches. Clone size is stated in some rows and not others, as once, few, many or a class when expanded.

>TRBJ1-5|TRBV15|TRBD1|once
TGTGCCACCAGCAGAGAGGGAGCAGGGGGTCAGCCCCAGCATTTT
CATSREGAGGQPQHF
>TRBJ1-3|TRBV6-1|TRBD1|NA
TGTGCCAGCAGTGGCAGGGGGAGAAGCTCTGGAAACACCATATATTTT
CASSGRGRSSGNTIYF
>TRBJ2-2|TRBV6-6|NA|NA
TGTGCCAGCAGTAGGGGCCCGAACACCGGGGAGCTGTTTTTT
CASSRGPNTGELFF
>TRBJ1-2|TRBV6-5|NA|NA
TGTGCCAGCAGTTACTCGGGGACCTCAAGGGGCTACACCTTC
CASSYSGTSRGYTF
>TRBJ1-2|TRBV18|NA|NA
TGTGCCAGCTCACCACGGGCGGTGGGAAACTATGGCTACACCTTC
CASSPRAVGNYGYTF
>TRBJ1-6|TRBV9|NA|few
TGTGCCAGCAGCGCCTCCCCCGCAGGAAATAATTCACCCCTCCACTTT
CASSASPAGNNSPLHF
>TRBJ1-2|TRBV6-5|NA|NA
TGTGCCAGCAGTTCAAGCAAGACAGCTCAGGGGAAATACTCCTTC
CASSSSKTAQGKYSF
>TRBJ1-4|TRBV20-1|NA|NA
TGCAGTGCTAGTTGGGGTGAAAAACTGTTTTTT
CSASWGEKLFF
>TRBJ2-1|TRBV7-2|TRBD2|NA
TGTGCCAGCAGCTTAGTTGGTAGCGGGGGGGCCGCCTACAATGAGCAGTTCTTC
CASSLVGSGGAAYNEQFF
>TRBJ2-2|TRBV7-9|TRBD1|NA
TGTGCCAGCAGCTTAGGGACAGGCAACACCGGGGAGCTGTTTTTT
CASSLGTGNTGELFF